This T cell receptor beta chain was profiled in a study of blood T cell repertoires in COVID-19. About the study: Samples representing acute and convalescent COVID-19 were sourced from the United States, Italy and Spain. Sources were T cells, B-cell-depleted T cells, or PBMCs; the material itself was cDNA or gDNA.

This clone was observed many times. Those enrolled in Seattle joined during active infection and were followed longitudinally afterward. Source study methods: Amplifying reference gene primers gave estimates of nucleated cell counts. Assay used: immunoSEQ multiplex PCR; TCRdb lists only in-frame clones, some missing. V, J and clone size reflect that table, while D and trimming were determined from the DNA. The repertoire holds fewer than 450,000 clones, about 89% seen once, with just under 6.5% in the top ten. Trimming at V came to 5 bases and at J to 5 bases, leaving 11 bases not matched to a gene. The germline V gene encodes CDR1 SGHAT and CDR2 FQNNGV. The CDR3 covers 17 residues.

The rearrangement links TRBV11-2 to TRBJ2-2; 10 bases align to TRBD2. Sequenced input: peripheral blood. The origin of this receptor is a woman aged 45-60 years with COVID-19, enrolled during active disease. CDR3 protein: CASSPRSGRAQTGELFF. The CDR3 DNA sequence: TGTGCCAGCAGCCCTAGAAGCGGGAGGGCCCAGACCGGGGAGCTGTTTTTT.